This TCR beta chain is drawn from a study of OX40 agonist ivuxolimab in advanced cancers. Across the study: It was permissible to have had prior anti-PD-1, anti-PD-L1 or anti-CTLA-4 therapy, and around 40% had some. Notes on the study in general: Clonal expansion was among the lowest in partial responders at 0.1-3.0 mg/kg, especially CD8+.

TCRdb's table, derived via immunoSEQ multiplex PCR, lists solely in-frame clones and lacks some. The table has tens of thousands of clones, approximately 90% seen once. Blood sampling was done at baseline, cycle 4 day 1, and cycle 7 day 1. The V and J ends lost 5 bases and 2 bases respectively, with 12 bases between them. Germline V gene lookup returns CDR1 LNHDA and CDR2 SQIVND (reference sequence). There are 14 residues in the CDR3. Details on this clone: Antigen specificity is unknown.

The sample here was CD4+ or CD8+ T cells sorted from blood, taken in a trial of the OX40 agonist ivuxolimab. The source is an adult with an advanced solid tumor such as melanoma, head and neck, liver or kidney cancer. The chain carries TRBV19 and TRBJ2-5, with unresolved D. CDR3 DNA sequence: TGTGCCAGTAGTGATAGACAAATACAAGAGACCCAGTACTTC. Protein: CASSDRQIQETQYF.